A selection of T cell receptor beta chains follows, all from one sample in a study of blood T cell repertoires in COVID-19. Clones were sequenced by immunoSEQ multiplex PCR, and TCRdb holds only the in-frame ones, with some missing. The table has roughly 97,000 clones, 80% to 90% seen once. Sequences were obtained from peripheral blood. The source of these receptors is a man aged 60 to 69 with acute or convalescent COVID-19. Each CDR3 is given with its conserved first and last residue. A D gene is named only where the DNA matches it firmly. Rows may omit the clone size; those that give it use once, few, many or a size class.

>TRBD1|TRBJ1-4|14|TRBV4-2|NA
CASSPGQGNEKLFF
TGTGCCAGCAGCCCGGGACAGGGAAACGAAAAACTGTTTTTT
>TRBD1|TRBJ1-1|18|TRBV5-1|NA
CASSPVDTGGIRNTEAFF
TGCGCCAGCAGCCCGGTCGACACAGGGGGCATTAGGAACACTGAAGCTTTCTTT
>NA|TRBJ2-5|14|TRBV5-1|NA
CASSFTTSQETQYF
TGCGCCAGCAGCTTTACGACTAGTCAAGAGACCCAGTACTTC
>NA|TRBJ1-3|13|TRBV7-9|NA
CASSLSTGNTIYF
TGTGCCAGCAGCTTATCTACGGGAAACACCATATATTTT
>TRBD1|TRBJ1-2|16|TRBV7-6|NA
CASSLAPDRGGYGYTF
TGTGCCAGCAGCTTAGCGCCCGACAGGGGCGGGTATGGCTACACCTTC
>TRBD2|TRBJ2-5|15|TRBV6-5|NA
CASSLAGGVQETQYF
TGTGCCAGCAGCCTAGCGGGGGGGGTCCAAGAGACCCAGTACTTC
>NA|TRBJ2-5|13|TRBV7-3|few
CASSLTGKETQYF
TGTGCCAGCAGCTTAACGGGCAAAGAGACCCAGTACTTC
>TRBD1|TRBJ2-7|15|TRBV19|NA
CASTQTGEGSYEQYF
TGTGCCAGTACCCAAACAGGGGAAGGAAGCTACGAGCAGTACTTC
>TRBD2|TRBJ2-6|13|TRBV7-2|NA
CAIGGNGANVLTF
TGTGCCATCGGGGGGAACGGGGCCAACGTCCTGACTTTC
>NA|TRBJ2-7|13|TRBV6-2/TRBV6-3|NA
CASSLGPAYEQYF
TGTGCCAGCAGCCTGGGGCCAGCCTACGAGCAGTACTTC
>NA|TRBJ2-2|13|TRBV12-3/TRBV12-4|few
CASSPVPTGELFF
TGTGCCAGCAGCCCCGTCCCGACCGGGGAGCTGTTTTTT
>TRBD2|TRBJ2-3|15|TRBV5-1|NA
CASSTSGSWGDTQYF
TGCGCCAGCAGCACTAGCGGGAGTTGGGGAGATACGCAGTATTTT
>TRBD1|TRBJ1-5|14|TRBV7-9|NA
CASSGQGDNQPQHF
TGTGCCAGCAGTGGACAGGGCGACAATCAGCCCCAGCATTTT
>TRBD1|TRBJ1-1|14|TRBV6-5|NA
CASRWDRLNTEAFF
TGTGCCTCCCGGTGGGACAGATTGAACACTGAAGCTTTCTTT
>NA|TRBJ2-7|18|TRBV6-1|NA
CASSALIPLQGIYYEQYF
TGTGCCAGCAGTGCTTTAATCCCCCTTCAGGGAATTTACTACGAGCAGTACTTC
>NA|TRBJ1-6|12|TRBV30|NA
CAWSPGNSPLHF
TGTGCCTGGAGCCCCGGTAATTCACCCCTCCACTTT
>TRBD2|TRBJ2-1|17|TRBV5-1|NA
CASSPRGTSGSSNEQFF
TGCGCCAGCAGTCCCCGCGGGACTAGCGGGAGTAGCAATGAGCAGTTCTTC
>NA|TRBJ2-2|16|TRBV6-5|few
CASSYRSSQHTGELFF
TGTGCCAGCAGTTACCGCAGTAGCCAGCACACCGGGGAGCTGTTTTTT
>NA|TRBJ1-1|15|TRBV18|NA
CASSPPPRRDTEAFF
TGTGCCAGCTCACCTCCCCCACGACGGGACACTGAAGCTTTCTTT
>NA|TRBJ2-6|16|TRBV6-4|NA
CASSAGGLSGANVLTF
TGTGCCAGCAGTGCCGGGGGGCTCTCTGGGGCCAACGTCCTGACTTTC
>TRBD2|TRBJ2-7|16|TRBV5-4|few
CASSFRLAGESSEQYF
TGTGCCAGCAGCTTCAGACTAGCGGGAGAATCTAGCGAGCAGTACTTC
>NA|TRBJ2-2|15|TRBV1|NA
CTSSRDGLGTGELFF
TGCACCAGCAGCCGCGATGGACTGGGTACCGGGGAGCTGTTTTTT
>TRBD2|TRBJ2-5|16|TRBV24-1|NA
CATSDSGLTFQETQYF
TGTGCCACCAGTGATTCGGGACTAACATTCCAAGAGACCCAGTACTTC
>NA|TRBJ2-3|15|TRBV10-1|NA
CASSPGRGDTDTQYF
TGCGCCAGCTCCCCTGGGCGGGGCGACACAGATACGCAGTATTTT
>NA|TRBJ1-5|12|TRBV12-3/TRBV12-4|NA
CASSPSDQPQHF
TGTGCCAGCAGCCCCTCCGATCAGCCCCAGCATTTT
>NA|TRBJ2-7|15|TRBV18|NA
CASSHLGPGTYEQYF
TGTGCCAGCTCACACCTCGGTCCAGGGACCTACGAGCAGTACTTC
>NA|TRBJ1-2|14|TRBV11-2|NA
CASSLNGGSDGYTF
TGTGCCAGCAGCTTAAATGGGGGCTCCGATGGCTACACCTTC
>TRBD2|TRBJ2-1|19|TRBV12-5|NA
CASGLVIAGGVPPYNEQFF
TGTGCTAGTGGTTTGGTAATCGCGGGGGGCGTCCCCCCCTACAATGAGCAGTTCTTC
>NA|TRBJ1-5|14|TRBV6-6|NA
CASTQGPNNQPQHF
TGTGCCAGCACACAGGGACCGAATAATCAGCCCCAGCATTTT
>TRBD2|TRBJ2-7|15|TRBV10-3|NA
CAISESSGGPYEQYF
TGTGCCATCAGTGAGTCCTCGGGAGGCCCCTACGAGCAGTACTTC
>NA|TRBJ1-4|13|TRBV5-6|few
CASSWQRGEKLFF
TGTGCCAGCAGCTGGCAACGAGGGGAAAAACTGTTTTTT
>NA|TRBJ1-3|16|TRBV9|NA
CASSVEEGRTGNTIYF
TGTGCCAGCAGCGTAGAAGAGGGCCGAACTGGAAACACCATATATTTT
>TRBD2|TRBJ2-1|15|TRBV12-5|NA
CATSWGLAGVNEQFF
TGTGCTACCAGTTGGGGGCTAGCGGGAGTTAATGAGCAGTTCTTC
>NA|TRBJ2-5|13|TRBV7-8|once
CASSLVRRETQYF
TGTGCCAGCAGCTTAGTTAGGAGGGAGACCCAGTACTTC
>NA|TRBJ1-2|12|TRBV29-1|NA
CSVDGSDYGYTF
TGCAGCGTTGATGGCAGCGACTATGGCTACACCTTC
>NA|TRBJ1-5|14|TRBV6-1|NA
CASSEAPKNQPQHF
TGTGCCAGCAGTGAAGCCCCCAAAAATCAGCCCCAGCATTTT
>NA|TRBJ2-2|13|TRBV11-3|few
CASREITSGELFF
TGTGCCAGCAGAGAAATTACATCCGGGGAGCTGTTTTTT
>TRBD2|TRBJ2-5|14|TRBV6-5|NA
CASSYGLAQETQYF
TGTGCCAGCAGTTACGGACTAGCCCAAGAGACCCAGTACTTC
>TRBD2|TRBJ2-1|16|TRBV6-2/TRBV6-3|NA
CASSYSAAGGDNEQFF
TGTGCCAGCAGTTACTCGGCGGCGGGAGGGGACAATGAGCAGTTCTTC
>NA|TRBJ1-3|14|TRBV6-6|NA
CASSYSSSGNTIYF
TGTGCCAGCAGTTACAGTAGCTCTGGAAACACCATATATTTT
>NA|TRBJ1-4|18|TRBV24-1|few
CATSDLENKTGFNEKLFF
TGTGCCACCAGTGATTTGGAAAACAAAACAGGCTTTAATGAAAAACTGTTTTTT
>NA|TRBJ1-2|14|TRBV19|NA
CASGTGLLNYGYTF
TGTGCCAGTGGTACGGGACTTCTTAACTATGGCTACACCTTC
>NA|TRBJ2-7|15|TRBV5-4|NA
CASSLEVASTYEQYF
TGTGCCAGCAGCTTGGAGGTAGCATCTACCTACGAGCAGTACTTC
>NA|TRBJ1-1|15|TRBV1|NA
CTSSEQGFGATEAFF
TGCACCAGCAGCGAACAGGGATTCGGGGCCACTGAAGCTTTCTTT
>NA|TRBJ2-7|14|TRBV24-1|NA
CATSEGAPVDEQYF
TGTGCCACCAGTGAGGGGGCGCCTGTCGACGAGCAGTACTTC
>TRBD2|TRBJ2-5|14|TRBV5-1|NA
CASSFLAAQETQYF
TGCGCCAGCAGCTTCCTAGCGGCCCAAGAGACCCAGTACTTC